The 9 T cell receptor beta chains listed next were all sequenced from one sample in a study of neurological immune-mediated disorders. TCRdb re-called the 5' RACE reads through MiXCR, storing one row per CDR3 protein. The table shows 55,000 to 75,000 distinct CDR3 sequences, with about 2.5% occurring only once. Source material: PBMCs. Receptors originate from a man between 45 and 60 years old with multiple sclerosis.

In this sample, this clonotype turned up many times. This chain joins TRBV7-2 and TRBJ1-2; no reliable D call. The CDR3 has 13 amino acids. Trimming shortened V by 3 bases and J by 2 bases, and 7 bases separated the two germline ends. The germline CDR1 and CDR2 sequences are SGHTA and FQGNSA. The CDR3 region is CASSFGSNYGYTF. The CDR3, as DNA: TGTGCCAGCAGCTTCGGCAGCAACTATGGCTACACCTTC.

As to this clonotype: A much larger clonotype is one base distant, so this may be a read error. V and J are TRBV7-8 and TRBJ2-7; D is unclear. There are 11 residues in the CDR3. Germline values: CDR1 SGHVS, CDR2 FQNEAQ. CDR3 protein: CANSLRDEQYF. Written as DNA, the CDR3 is TGTGCCAACAGCTTAAGGGACGAGCAGTACTTC.

This clonotype was seen many times. The CDR3 DNA reads TGCAGTGCTAAGACAAGGGGGCGCTTTGAGACCCAGTACTTC. It is translated as CSAKTRGRFETQYF. This chain joins TRBV20-1 and TRBJ2-5, with 7 bases that match TRBD1. This CDR3 region has 14 residues. Germline V CDR1 and CDR2: DFQATT, SNEGSKA (reference sequence). V trimming: 4 bases; J trimming: 5 bases; junction bases outside the gene matches: 10.

Notes on this clonotype: Just one base apart from a much larger clone, this may be a read error. This CDR3 fails to terminate in the conserved phenylalanine or tryptophan, so it likely reflects a read error. This chain connects TRBV20-1 to TRBJ2-6; D possibly corresponds to TRBD1 (6 bases). The CDR3 contains 15 residues. Germline CDR1 is DFQATT and CDR2 is SNEGSKA (reference sequence). CDR3 amino acids: CSARELTGRANVLTC. The CDR3 DNA reads as TGCAGTGCCAGAGAATTAACAGGGAGAGCCAACGTCCTGACTTGC.

Many counts were recorded for this clonotype. The rearrangement uses TRBV4-3 and TRBJ1-4, with no clear D. CDR3 length: 15 residues. The germline V gene encodes CDR1 LGHNA and CDR2 YSLEER. Trimming shortened V by 0 bases and J by 3 bases, and 8 bases separated the two germline ends. CDR3 amino acids: CASSQDWGANEKLFF. The DNA for the CDR3 is TGCGCCAGCAGCCAAGATTGGGGTGCTAATGAAAAACTGTTTTTT.

In this sample, this clonotype turned up once. The junction and the germline gene differ at one end; a read error may be behind it. The V and J genes are TRBV20-1 and TRBJ2-5; no firm D call. Germline CDR1 DFQATT, CDR2 SNEGSKA (reference sequence). This CDR3 comprises 14 residues. Here the CDR3 reads CSAHSGRAGENQYF. In DNA, the CDR3 is TGCAGTGCACACAGTGGGCGCGCTGGAGAGAACCAGTACTTC.

The sample holds many counts of this clonotype. This sequence joins TRBV20-1 and TRBJ2-7; D is unresolved. Germline values: CDR1 DFQATT, CDR2 SNEGSKA (reference sequence). This CDR3 has 16 amino acids. The V end lost 0 bases, the J end lost 0 bases, and 15 bases lay between the germline ends. The CDR3 DNA reads TGCAGTGCTAGAGATTTACTCGCAGGTAGCTCCTACGAGCAGTACTTC. This codes for CSARDLLAGSSYEQYF.

The chain couples TRBV7-2 to TRBJ2-3; possibly TRBD1 or TRBD2 for D (5 bases each). CDR3 length: 15 residues. The germline V gene has CDR1 SGHTA and CDR2 FQGNSA. Trimming took off 5 bases at V and 7 bases at J, with 19 bases between the two ends. CDR3 loop: CASSQGLRGLNTQYF. CDR3 DNA sequence: TGTGCCAGCAGCCAGGGCTTGAGGGGATTGAATACGCAGTATTTT.

This clonotype was recorded many times. This sequence joins TRBV20-1 and TRBJ2-7, with 9 bases identical to TRBD2. The CDR3 extends over 15 amino acids. Germline V gives CDR1 DFQATT, CDR2 SNEGSKA (reference sequence). The V and J ends lost 4 bases and 6 bases, in that order; junction bases with no gene match: 13. The CDR3 DNA sequence: TGCAGTGCTACCCGCGGGGGGGCCAGTTTGGGCGAGCAGTACTTC. This translates into CSATRGGASLGEQYF.